Presented here are 15 T cell receptor beta chains from one specimen sequenced in a study of T cells in Graves' hyperthyroidism and ophthalmopathy. Amplification of TCR beta CDR3 regions was performed using RNA transcripts as template. First-round RT-PCR targeting the TCR CDR3 was performed with the HTBI primer set. TCRdb re-analysed the multiplex PCR reads in MiXCR, keeping a single row per CDR3 protein. The sample shows around 480,000 distinct CDR3 sequences, roughly 14% of them seen only once. Sequences were obtained from blood. Receptors were obtained from a woman younger than 30 with Graves' hyperthyroidism.

In this sample, this clonotype turned up many times. CDR3 sequence (DNA): TGTGCCAGCGTGTCTTGGGTAGCCCCATACAATGAGCAGTTCTTC. It yields the protein CASVSWVAPYNEQFF. The gene calls are TRBV12-3 or TRBV12-4 and TRBJ2-1; D remains ambiguous. Trimming removed 8 bases from V and 4 bases from J, with 18 bases in between. This CDR3 comprises 15 residues.

This sequence joins TRBV5-1 and TRBJ2-2; D may match TRBD1 or TRBD2 (6 bases each). With 0 bases removed from V and 4 bases from J, the gap between germline ends came to 13 bases. The CDR3 runs to 16 residues. Looked up from germline, CDR1 is SGHRS and CDR2 is YFSETQ. CDR3 sequence: CASSLARGRVTGELFF. CDR3 nucleotides: TGCGCCAGCAGCTTGGCCCGGGGGCGAGTCACCGGGGAGCTGTTTTTT.

At least ten counts were recorded for this clonotype. The V gene is TRBV13, the J gene TRBJ2-3; TRBD2 agrees at 8 bases. This CDR3 is 17 amino acids long. CDR1 is PRHDT, CDR2 FYEKMQ, per germline (reference sequence). The V and J ends lost 2 bases and 6 bases, in that order; junction bases with no gene match: 13. In DNA form, the CDR3 reads TGTGCCAGCAGCTTAAAGTACAAAGCGGGAGTAGCTGATACGCAGTATTTT. Its translation is CASSLKYKAGVADTQYF.

This clonotype came up many times. The chain couples TRBV27 to TRBJ1-1, with no clear D. V was cut by 6 bases and J by 0 bases, with 14 bases left in between. The CDR3 is 15 residues long. Germline CDR1 MNHEY, CDR2 SMNVEV (reference sequence). CDR3 sequence reads: CASSPAPGLNTEAFF. CDR3 bases: TGTGCCAGCAGCCCGGCTCCTGGTTTGAACACTGAAGCTTTCTTT.

The rearrangement uses TRBV7-6 and TRBJ2-7; 8 bases align to TRBD1. This CDR3 comprises 13 residues. Trimming removed 5 bases from V and 4 bases from J; junction bases left unmatched: 4. Germline V gives CDR1 SGHVS, CDR2 FNYEAQ. As DNA, the CDR3 is TGTGCCAGCAGCGCGGGGACAGGATACGAGCAGTACGTC. Translating it yields CASSAGTGYEQYV.

This clonotype was recorded a few times. The chain employs TRBV12-3 or TRBV12-4 and TRBJ1-2, with D possibly being TRBD1 (6 bases). This CDR3 comprises 14 residues. Trimming removed 2 bases at V and 4 bases at J, with 11 bases between. DNA of the CDR3: TGTGCCAGCAGTTTACTAGGGGGGAGCTATGGCTACACCTTC. Its translation: CASSLLGGSYGYTF.

This clonotype has a handful of counts. The V and J genes are TRBV19 and TRBJ2-5, with 8 bases matching TRBD2. Germline V gene lookup returns CDR1 LNHDA and CDR2 SQIVND (reference sequence). This CDR3 comprises 14 residues. With 3 bases clipped from V and 4 bases from J, the junction kept 4 bases outside the gene matches. CDR3 nucleotides: TGTGCCAGTAGTATCCAAACTAGCGGAGAGACCCAGTACTTC. Amino acid sequence: CASSIQTSGETQYF.

V gene TRBV9 combines with J gene TRBJ1-4; possibly TRBD1 for D (6 bases). Trimming cost V 5 bases and J 0 bases, with 14 bases left between them. This CDR3 region has 16 residues. Germline lookup yields CDR1 SGDLS and CDR2 YYNGEE. CDR3 DNA sequence: TGTGCCAGCAGGAGGGGGGAAAGTGCAACTAATGAAAAACTGTTTTTT. Its protein is CASRRGESATNEKLFF.

This clonotype came up a few times. The chain uses TRBV5-1 and TRBJ2-7; the D call may be TRBD1 or TRBD2 (5 bases each). Trimming stripped 2 bases from V and 2 bases from J, with 11 bases between. Germline V gene lookup returns CDR1 SGHRS and CDR2 YFSETQ. This CDR3 contains 14 residues. The CDR3 nucleotides are TGCGCCAGCAGCTTTGGGGACGGAACCTACGAGCAGTACTTC. Translation: CASSFGDGTYEQYF.

V usage is TRBV20-1 and J usage is TRBJ2-1; 11 bases agree with TRBD2. Trimming at V came to 6 bases and at J to 0 bases, leaving 4 bases not matched to a gene. CDR1 is DFQATT and CDR2 is SNEGSKA in the germline V gene (reference sequence). The CDR3 runs to 15 residues. The CDR3 bases are TGCAGTGCCATAGCGGGAGGGAGCTCCTACAATGAGCAGTTCTTC. It encodes CSAIAGGSSYNEQFF.

This clonotype was found many times. The gene calls are TRBV11-2 and TRBJ2-1, with D possibly TRBD2 on 5 matching bases. Germline V gene sequence: CDR1 SGHAT, CDR2 FQNNGV. This CDR3 has 15 residues. V lost 5 bases, J lost 5 bases, and 16 bases lay in between. The CDR3 region has the DNA TGTGCCAGCAGCCCCACCTTAGTCGGGAACAATGAGCAGTTCTTC. Amino acids: CASSPTLVGNNEQFF. Together with reference TRBV11-2 and TRBJ2-1, the CDR3 gives the full variable domain: EAGVAQSPRYKIIEKRQSVAFWCNPISGHATLYWYQQILGQGPKLLIQFQNNGVVDDSQLPKDRFSAERLKGVDSTLKIQPAKLEDSAVYLCASSPTLVGNNEQFFGPGTRLTVL.

The chain carries TRBV7-2 and TRBJ2-7; D call uncertain. Trimming took off 0 bases at V and 7 bases at J, with 16 bases between the two ends. This CDR3 is 15 amino acids long. Germline V gene lookup returns CDR1 SGHTA and CDR2 FQGNSA. The DNA of the CDR3 is TGTGCCAGCAGCTTAGCGCCCCTCCTGGGTGGGGAGCAGTACGTC. Translating gives CASSLAPLLGGEQYV.

This clonotype was recorded many times. V and J are TRBV2 and TRBJ1-2; D is undetermined. The CDR3 is 12 residues long. The ends were cut back, 3 bases at V and 7 bases at J, with 9 bases in the middle. The germline V gene encodes CDR1 SNHLY and CDR2 FYNNEI. The CDR3 region is CASSDQARGYTF. The CDR3 DNA is TGTGCCAGCAGTGATCAGGCGCGTGGCTACACCTTC.

The sample holds many counts of this clonotype. The rearrangement links TRBV12-3 or TRBV12-4 to TRBJ2-5, with D perhaps TRBD2 (5 bases). This CDR3 region has 15 residues. V shed 5 bases and J shed 5 bases, with 18 bases lying between them. This chain's CDR3 is CASSPPRGFRETQYF. CDR3 in DNA: TGTGCCAGCAGTCCCCCCCGAGGGTTTAGGGAGACCCAGTACTTC.

This clonotype appeared many times. V and J are TRBV20-1 and TRBJ1-4; D is perhaps TRBD1 (5 bases). The CDR3 is 10 amino acids. Trimming removed 5 bases at V and 12 bases at J, with 10 bases between. The germline CDR1 and CDR2 sequences are DFQATT and SNEGSKA (reference sequence). The CDR3 nucleotides are TGCAGTGCTTGGGGACGGCAACTGTTTTTT. This translates into CSAWGRQLFF.